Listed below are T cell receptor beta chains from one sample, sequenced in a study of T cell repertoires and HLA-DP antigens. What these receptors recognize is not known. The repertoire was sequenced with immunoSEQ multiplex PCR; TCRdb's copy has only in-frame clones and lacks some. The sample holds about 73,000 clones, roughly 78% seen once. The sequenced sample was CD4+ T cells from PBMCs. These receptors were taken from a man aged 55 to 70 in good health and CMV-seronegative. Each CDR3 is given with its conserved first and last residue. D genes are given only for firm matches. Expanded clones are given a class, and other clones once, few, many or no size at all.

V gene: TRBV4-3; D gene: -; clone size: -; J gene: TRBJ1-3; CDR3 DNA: TGCGCCAGCAGCCAAGACGGGGCCGACTCTGGAAACACCATATATTTT; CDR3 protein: CASSQDGADSGNTIYF
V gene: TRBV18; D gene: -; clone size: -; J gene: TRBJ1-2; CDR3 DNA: TGTGCCAGCTCACCACAGGTGACAGACTATGGCTACACCTTC; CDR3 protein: CASSPQVTDYGYTF
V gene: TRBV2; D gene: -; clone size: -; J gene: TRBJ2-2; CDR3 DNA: TGTGCCATCCTCATAGGGGCCGGGGAGCTGTTTTTT; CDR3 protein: CAILIGAGELFF
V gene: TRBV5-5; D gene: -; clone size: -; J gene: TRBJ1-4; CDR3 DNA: TGTGCCAGCAGCTTTGGTCAGGGAAACGAAAAACTGTTTTTT; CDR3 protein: CASSFGQGNEKLFF
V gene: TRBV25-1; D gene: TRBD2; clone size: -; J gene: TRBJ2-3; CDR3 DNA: TGTGCCAGCAGTGAATCGGGGAGGGCAGATACGCAGTATTTT; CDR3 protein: CASSESGRADTQYF
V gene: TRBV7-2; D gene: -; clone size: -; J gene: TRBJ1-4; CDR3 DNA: TGTGCCAGCAGCTTAGTCCGGGGAAATAATGAAAAACTGTTTTTT; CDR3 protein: CASSLVRGNNEKLFF
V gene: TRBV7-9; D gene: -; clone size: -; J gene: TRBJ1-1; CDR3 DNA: TGTGCCAGCAGCTTAGTCCCGAACACTGAAGCTTTCTTT; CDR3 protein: CASSLVPNTEAFF
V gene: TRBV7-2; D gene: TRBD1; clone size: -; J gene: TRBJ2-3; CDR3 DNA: TGTGCCAGCAGCTTTTCTCAGGGGGTGCACACAGATACGCAGTATTTT; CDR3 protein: CASSFSQGVHTDTQYF
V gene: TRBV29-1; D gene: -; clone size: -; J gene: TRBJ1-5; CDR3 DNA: TGCAGCGTGGGTCGGAGCAATCAGCCCCAGCATTTT; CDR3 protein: CSVGRSNQPQHF
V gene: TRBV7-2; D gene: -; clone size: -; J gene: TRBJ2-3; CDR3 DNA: TGTGCCAGCAGCATGAGCACAGATACGCAGTATTTT; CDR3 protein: CASSMSTDTQYF
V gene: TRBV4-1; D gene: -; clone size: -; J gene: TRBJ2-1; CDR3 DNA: TGCGCCAGCAGCCAAGGGAAGGCGACAGCCAGGTACGAGCAGTTCTTC; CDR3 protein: CASSQGKATARYEQFF
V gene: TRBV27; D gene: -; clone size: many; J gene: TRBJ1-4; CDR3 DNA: TGTGCCAGCAGACCTCAGGGGCGCGAATCTGAAAAACTGTTTTTT; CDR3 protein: CASRPQGRESEKLFF
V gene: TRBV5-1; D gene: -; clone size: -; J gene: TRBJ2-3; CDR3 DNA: TGCGCCAGCAGCTTGGGCCTAGCCGTGTCGGCTGATACGCAGTATTTT; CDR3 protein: CASSLGLAVSADTQYF
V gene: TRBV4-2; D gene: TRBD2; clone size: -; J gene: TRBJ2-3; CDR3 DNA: TGTGCCAGCAGCCCCCTACTAGCGACCCTAACAGATACGCAGTATTTT; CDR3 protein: CASSPLLATLTDTQYF
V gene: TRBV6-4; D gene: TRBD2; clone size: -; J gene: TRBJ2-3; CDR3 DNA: TGTGCCAGCAGCGAAGACAGCGGGAGGGCCAGGGATACGCAGTATTTT; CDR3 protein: CASSEDSGRARDTQYF
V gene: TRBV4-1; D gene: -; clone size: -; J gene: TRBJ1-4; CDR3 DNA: TGCGCCAGCCGGCTCTACGTGGCGGGTCCTAATGAAAAACTGTTTTTT; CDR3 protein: CASRLYVAGPNEKLFF
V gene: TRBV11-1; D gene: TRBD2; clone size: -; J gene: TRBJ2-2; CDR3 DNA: TGTGCCAGCAGCTTAAATCTAGCGGGAAACACCGGGGAGCTGTTTTTT; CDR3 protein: CASSLNLAGNTGELFF
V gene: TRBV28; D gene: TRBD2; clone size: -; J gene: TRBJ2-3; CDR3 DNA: TGTGCCAGCAGTTTTTCAGCGGGGAACACAGATACGCAGTATTTT; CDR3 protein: CASSFSAGNTDTQYF
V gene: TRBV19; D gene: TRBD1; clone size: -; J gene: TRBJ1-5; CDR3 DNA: TGTGCCAGTAGCAGTACAGGGGGCAATCAGCCCCAGCATTTT; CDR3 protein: CASSSTGGNQPQHF
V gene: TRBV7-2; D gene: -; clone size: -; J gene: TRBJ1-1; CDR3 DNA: TGTGCCAGCAGTTTGCGGACGGCGAACACTGAAGCTTTCTTT; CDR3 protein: CASSLRTANTEAFF
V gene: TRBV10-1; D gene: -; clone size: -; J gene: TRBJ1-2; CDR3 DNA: TGCGCCAGCAGTGAGTCAAGGGGAAGCTATGGCTACACCTTC; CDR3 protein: CASSESRGSYGYTF
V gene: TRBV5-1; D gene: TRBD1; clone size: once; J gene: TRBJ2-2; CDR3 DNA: TGCGCCAGCAGCTTGGATACAGGGGGCAACACCGGGGAGCTGTTTTTT; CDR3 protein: CASSLDTGGNTGELFF
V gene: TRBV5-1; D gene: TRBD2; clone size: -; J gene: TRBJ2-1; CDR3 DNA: TGCGCCAGCAGCCTCCAGCGGGAGCTACCCAATGAGCAGTTCTTC; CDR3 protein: CASSLQRELPNEQFF
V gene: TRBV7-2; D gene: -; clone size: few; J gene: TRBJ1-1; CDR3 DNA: TGTGCCAGCAGCTCTAACAGGGTTGTGACTGAAGCTTTCTTT; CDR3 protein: CASSSNRVVTEAFF
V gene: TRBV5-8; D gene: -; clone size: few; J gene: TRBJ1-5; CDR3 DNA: TGTGCCAGCAGCTTATCTAGCAATCAGCCCCAGCATTTT; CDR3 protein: CASSLSSNQPQHF
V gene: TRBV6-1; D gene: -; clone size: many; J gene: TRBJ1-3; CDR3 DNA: TGTGCCAGCGTACTATACTCTGGAAACACCATATATTTT; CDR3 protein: CASVLYSGNTIYF
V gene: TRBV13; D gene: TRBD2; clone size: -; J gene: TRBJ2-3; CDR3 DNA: TGTGCCAGCAGCTTAGGTCGAGCGGGAGACACAGATACGCAGTATTTT; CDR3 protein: CASSLGRAGDTDTQYF